This T cell receptor (beta chain) appears in the sequencing data of a study of cytomegalovirus exposure and HLA in healthy donors. Study-level information: As released early, the data held roughly 85 million unique TCRs from HLA-typed donors. General study points: Another analysis was done later, and it associated more than 15,000 TCR beta sequences with HLA alleles at 0.05 false discovery rate. Researchers left out some V segments, among them TRBV6-2 and TRBV6-3, as indistinguishable.

CDR1 and CDR2 from the germline V gene are SGDLS and YYNGEE. The CDR3 spans 15 residues. V gave up 4 bases and J gave up 0 bases; unmatched junction bases: 4. Healthy people donating bone marrow made up the donors. Points on this clone: Its antigen remains unknown.

The study ran its PCR with 60 Vbeta and 13 Jbeta primers. Assay used: immunoSEQ multiplex PCR; TCRdb lists only in-frame clones, some missing. The sample records roughly 100,000 clones, roughly 73% being singletons. This receptor was taken from a man aged 35 to 55 in good health and CMV-seronegative. Sequencing was carried out using PBMCs. The V call is TRBV9, the J call TRBJ1-5, with 7 bases fitting TRBD1. The CDR3 is CASSSDRDSNQPQHF. CDR3 in DNA: TGTGCCAGCAGCTCAGACAGGGATAGCAATCAGCCCCAGCATTTT.